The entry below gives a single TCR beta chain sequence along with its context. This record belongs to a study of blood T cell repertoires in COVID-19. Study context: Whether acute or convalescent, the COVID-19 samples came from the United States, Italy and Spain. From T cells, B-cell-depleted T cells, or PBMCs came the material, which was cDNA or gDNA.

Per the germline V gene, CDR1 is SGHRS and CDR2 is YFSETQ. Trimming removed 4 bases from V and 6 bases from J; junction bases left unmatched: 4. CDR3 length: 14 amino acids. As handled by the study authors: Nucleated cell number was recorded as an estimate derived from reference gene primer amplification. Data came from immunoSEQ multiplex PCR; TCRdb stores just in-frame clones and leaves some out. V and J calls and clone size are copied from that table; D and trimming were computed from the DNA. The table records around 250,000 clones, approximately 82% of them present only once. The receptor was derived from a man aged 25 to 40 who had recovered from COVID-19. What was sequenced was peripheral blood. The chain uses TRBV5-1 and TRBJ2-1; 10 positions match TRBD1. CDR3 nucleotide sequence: TGCGCCAGCAGCAACGGACAGGGGGGCAATGAGCAGTTCTTC. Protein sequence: CASSNGQGGNEQFF.